Each of the 30 T cell receptor beta chains below was sequenced from the same sample in a study of T cell responses to AZD1222 COVID-19 vaccine. Some clones are missing from TCRdb's copy, which holds only in-frame ones; the method was immunoSEQ multiplex PCR. The sample consists of about 83,000 clones, more than 70% of them appearing once. This specimen was peripheral blood, taken on day 0 of AZD1222 vaccination. The receptor set was obtained from an adult in good health.

The J gene is TRBJ1-3, the V gene TRBV2; D is undetermined. Germline V gene data show CDR1 as SNHLY and CDR2 as FYNNEI. The ends were cut back, 3 bases at V and 2 bases at J, with 11 bases in the middle. This CDR3 is 15 amino acids long. The CDR3 DNA reads TGTGCCAGCAGTGATCAGACTATAGCTGGAAACACCATATATTTT. This sequence encodes CASSDQTIAGNTIYF.

The chain links TRBV10-2 to TRBJ2-4, with 7 positions matching TRBD2. There are 19 residues in the CDR3. J lost 1 base, V lost 0 bases, and 12 bases had no gene match. Germline V gives CDR1 WSHSY, CDR2 SAAADI. CDR3 loop: CASSESWAGVIRAKNIQYF. CDR3 coding DNA: TGCGCCAGCAGTGAGTCGTGGGCGGGAGTAATTAGGGCCAAAAACATTCAGTACTTC.

The J gene is TRBJ1-2, the V gene TRBV11-2, with TRBD1 matching 7 bases. The germline V gene has CDR1 SGHAT and CDR2 FQNNGV. Losses at the gene ends were 5 bases for V and 2 bases for J; bases not matched to a gene: 20. This CDR3 is 19 amino acids long. The CDR3 DNA follows: TGTGCCAGCAGCCGAACCTCAATTAGACAGGGAACGGCCAACTATGGCTACACCTTC. The encoded protein is CASSRTSIRQGTANYGYTF.

This clone was detected a few times. The chain couples TRBV15 to TRBJ1-6; D may be TRBD1 (5 bases). The CDR3 is 16 residues long. Germline CDR1 LNHNV, CDR2 YYDKDF (reference sequence). V dropped 0 bases and J dropped 7 bases, with 13 bases sitting between them. The CDR3 region has the DNA TGTGCCACCAGCAGAGATTTGAGGGGAGGGAATTCACCCCTCCACTTT. Protein: CATSRDLRGGNSPLHF.

The chain has TRBV7-2 and TRBJ2-7; D perhaps matches TRBD2 (6 bases). V lost 5 bases, J lost 3 bases, and 8 bases lay in between. The germline V gene has CDR1 SGHTA and CDR2 FQGNSA. This CDR3 has 12 residues. CDR3: CASSTDYYEQYF. The CDR3 coding sequence is TGTGCCAGCAGCACGGACTACTACGAGCAGTACTTC. The whole variable domain, filled in from reference TRBV7-2 and TRBJ2-7, reads GAGVSQSPSNKVTEKGKDVELRCDPISGHTALYWYRQSLGQGLEFLIYFQGNSAPDKSGLPSDRFSAERTGGSVSTLTIQRTQQEDSAVYLCASSTDYYEQYFGPGTRLTVT.

The chain uses TRBV9 and TRBJ2-1; 7 positions agree with TRBD1. In germline, CDR1 is SGDLS, CDR2 YYNGEE. Trimming at V came to 0 bases and at J to 5 bases, leaving 8 bases not matched to a gene. The CDR3 extends over 16 amino acids. The CDR3 protein is CASSVGPGQVDNEQFF. CDR3 in DNA: TGTGCCAGCAGCGTAGGGCCCGGACAGGTAGACAATGAGCAGTTCTTC.

The V gene is TRBV19, the J gene TRBJ2-1; TRBD2 aligns across 14 bases. Germline CDR1 LNHDA, CDR2 SQIVND (reference sequence). With 7 bases clipped from V and 7 bases from J, the junction kept 3 bases outside the gene matches. The CDR3 totals 14 residues. The CDR3 nucleotides are TGTGCCAGTACCCGGACTAGCGGGAGGAATGAGCAGTTCTTC. Translated: CASTRTSGRNEQFF.

This chain connects TRBV19 to TRBJ2-1; the D is unclear. Germline lookup yields CDR1 LNHDA and CDR2 SQIVND (reference sequence). V was pared by 5 bases and J by 0 bases, with 8 bases between. The CDR3 spans 14 residues. The CDR3 DNA reads as TGTGCCAGTAGTCCCGTGGTCTCCTACAATGAGCAGTTCTTC. Translating it yields CASSPVVSYNEQFF.

The rearrangement joins TRBV30 to TRBJ2-1; no definite D call. Trimming left V 5 bases short and J 6 bases short, with 8 bases between. The CDR3 covers 11 residues. The V gene's germline CDR1 is GTSNPN and CDR2 SVGIG (reference sequence). This chain's CDR3 is CAWSDPNEQFF. The DNA for the CDR3 is TGTGCCTGGTCGGATCCCAATGAGCAGTTCTTC.

The chain is built from TRBV5-5 and TRBJ2-5; D possibly corresponds to TRBD1 (6 bases). Germline values: CDR1 SGHKS, CDR2 YYEKEE (reference sequence). CDR3 length equals 15 residues. V gave up 0 bases and J gave up 5 bases, with 14 bases separating them. The CDR3 DNA reads TGTGCCAGCAGCTTGGTTCCCAGGGGTGGCGAGACCCAGTACTTC. This gives the protein CASSLVPRGGETQYF.

This clone was detected only a few times. V is TRBV6-6 and J is TRBJ1-2; D is ambiguous. The germline CDR1 and CDR2 sequences are MNHNY and SVGAGI (reference sequence). V dropped 4 bases and J dropped 3 bases, with 9 bases sitting between them. The CDR3 loop spans 13 amino acids. This chain's CDR3 is CASSFGTYYGYTF. The CDR3, as DNA: TGTGCCAGCAGTTTTGGAACTTACTATGGCTACACCTTC.

The chain links TRBV7-9 to TRBJ2-2; perhaps TRBD2 as D (5 bases). The V gene's germline CDR1 is SEHNR and CDR2 FQNEAQ (reference sequence). CDR3 length equals 16 residues. V was cut by 1 base and J by 4 bases, with 13 bases left in between. CDR3 DNA sequence: TGTGCCAGCAGCTTAGGGTCGGGAATTCGCACCGGGGAGCTGTTTTTT. Protein sequence: CASSLGSGIRTGELFF.

The chain recombines TRBV19 with TRBJ1-1, with a weak D call TRBD1 (5 bases). Trimming took off 7 bases at V and 7 bases at J, with 22 bases between the two ends. Germline V gene lookup returns CDR1 LNHDA and CDR2 SQIVND (reference sequence). The CDR3 is made up of 15 amino acids. The CDR3 coding sequence is TGTGCCAGTACCTCCCCCTCAGGGATAATAGGTGAAGCTTTCTTT. Its translation is CASTSPSGIIGEAFF.

The chain is built from TRBV5-6 and TRBJ1-1; TRBD1 matches at 7 bases. Germline CDR1 reads SGHDT; CDR2 reads YYEEEE. The trim removed 3 bases at V and 2 bases at J, leaving 4 bases unmatched. The CDR3 covers 14 residues. The CDR3 reads CASSWGQFNTEAFF. For the CDR3, the DNA is TGTGCCAGCAGCTGGGGACAGTTTAACACTGAAGCTTTCTTT.

The rearrangement joins TRBV10-2 to TRBJ1-1; D is undetermined. This CDR3 spans 14 amino acids. Trimming left V 4 bases short and J 0 bases short, with 9 bases between. Germline V lookup: CDR1 WSHSY, CDR2 SAAADI. The DNA for the CDR3 is TGCGCCAGCAGTGTAGGACGATTGAACACTGAAGCTTTCTTT. This gives the protein CASSVGRLNTEAFF.

The genes are TRBV5-1 and TRBJ2-7; 7 positions agree with TRBD1. J was trimmed by 2 bases and V by 4 bases; bases with no gene match: 6. The CDR3 contains 14 residues. From germline, CDR1 is SGHRS and CDR2 YFSETQ. The CDR3 reads CASSPRQGPYEQYF. The CDR3 nucleotides are TGCGCCAGCAGCCCGAGACAGGGCCCCTACGAGCAGTACTTC.

The J gene is TRBJ2-3, the V gene TRBV6-1; 12 bases map to TRBD2. Germline values: CDR1 MNHNS, CDR2 SASEGT. J gave up 2 bases and V 1 base, and 1 base lay outside the gene matches. This CDR3 has 16 amino acids. The DNA of the CDR3 is TGTGCCAGCAGTGAAGGGACTAGCGGGACCACAGATACGCAGTATTTT. Translation: CASSEGTSGTTDTQYF.

This clone was counted a few times. The CDR3 coding sequence is TGTGCCAGCAGCTTTCGGCCTATAGCGAACACCGGGGAGCTGTTTTTT. It translates to CASSFRPIANTGELFF. The gene calls are TRBV7-2 and TRBJ2-2; D gene uncertain. Germline V gives CDR1 SGHTA, CDR2 FQGNSA. CDR3 size: 16 residues. V lost 3 bases and J lost 0, with 11 bases in between.

The chain joins TRBV5-1 to TRBJ1-3, with 8 nucleotides matching TRBD1. The CDR3 runs 16 residues. Per germline, CDR1 SGHRS and CDR2 YFSETQ. With V trimmed by 4 bases and J by 0 bases, 6 bases remained unmatched. CDR3 residues: CASSSGQGSSGNTIYF. CDR3 nucleotides: TGCGCCAGCAGCAGTGGACAGGGAAGCTCTGGAAACACCATATATTTT.

V and J are TRBV5-4 and TRBJ1-1; D call uncertain. CDR1 is SGHNT and CDR2 is YYREEE in the germline V gene (reference sequence). V was pared by 0 bases and J by 0 bases, with 9 bases between. The CDR3 has 15 residues. This chain's CDR3 is CASSLGSGVNTEAFF. DNA for the CDR3: TGTGCCAGCAGCTTGGGATCGGGTGTGAACACTGAAGCTTTCTTT.

The chain employs TRBV7-2 and TRBJ2-5; TRBD2 aligns across 8 bases. There are 15 residues in the CDR3. Looked up from germline, CDR1 is SGHTA and CDR2 is FQGNSA. V lost 2 bases and J lost 5; bases outside the gene matches: 7. The CDR3 here is CASSLSASGWETQYF. CDR3 sequence (DNA): TGTGCCAGCAGCTTATCGGCTAGCGGGTGGGAGACCCAGTACTTC.

V and J are TRBV19 and TRBJ1-5; 7 nucleotides agree with TRBD1. J was trimmed by 3 bases and V by 4 bases; bases with no gene match: 9. The germline CDR1 and CDR2 sequences are LNHDA and SQIVND (reference sequence). CDR3 size: 16 residues. Written as DNA, the CDR3 is TGTGCCAGTAGTACCATAGACAGGGTCGACAATCAGCCCCAGCATTTT. This codes for CASSTIDRVDNQPQHF.

The chain recombines TRBV28 with TRBJ2-1, with TRBD2 matching 10 bases. The CDR3 contains 16 residues. The V gene end was trimmed by 3 bases and the J gene end by 6 bases; junction bases not matched to a gene: 8. In germline, CDR1 is MDHEN, CDR2 SYDVKM. CDR3 coding DNA: TGTGCCAGCAGTTTTGGAGTAGCGGGAGGTGGCAATGAGCAGTTCTTC. This codes for CASSFGVAGGGNEQFF.

The chain is built from TRBV3-1 (or the pseudogene TRBV3-2) and TRBJ2-1; D is perhaps TRBD1 (6 bases). CDR1 and CDR2 (germline): LGHDT, YNNKEL (reference sequence). The CDR3 loop spans 17 amino acids. Trimming took off 1 base at V and 9 bases at J, with 22 bases between the two ends. The CDR3 loop is CASSQVSRVVGGAEQFF. The DNA for the CDR3 is TGTGCCAGCAGCCAAGTTAGTCGGGTTGTAGGGGGAGCTGAGCAGTTCTTC.

The chain is built from TRBV7-3 and TRBJ2-3; 10 bases match TRBD2. The germline CDR1 and CDR2 sequences are SGHTA and FQGTGA. The V and J ends lost 6 bases and 0 bases, in that order; junction bases with no gene match: 3. This CDR3 comprises 15 residues. CDR3 nucleotide sequence: TGTGCCAGCAGTCCTAGCGGGGGTAGCACAGATACGCAGTATTTT. This encodes CASSPSGGSTDTQYF.

The chain uses TRBV5-8 and TRBJ2-2; no reliable D call. V was shortened by 3 bases and J by 6 bases, with 15 bases between the two germline ends. CDR1 SGHTS and CDR2 YDEGEE come from the germline V gene. The CDR3 covers 15 residues. The CDR3 loop reads CASSSTKGTAGELFF. The CDR3, as DNA: TGTGCCAGCAGCTCGACAAAGGGCACGGCCGGGGAGCTGTTTTTT.

The gene calls are TRBV27 and TRBJ1-2; perhaps TRBD1 as D (6 bases). The CDR3 is made up of 16 amino acids. Trimming removed 0 bases from V and 7 bases from J, with 18 bases in between. The germline V gene has CDR1 MNHEY and CDR2 SMNVEV (reference sequence). Here the CDR3 DNA reads TGTGCCAGCAGTTTATCTGTCACCACAGGGCGAGGTGGCTACACCTTC. This gives the protein CASSLSVTTGRGGYTF.

The chain recombines TRBV5-1 with TRBJ1-1, with 8 bases aligning to TRBD1. The V gene end was trimmed by 3 bases and the J gene end by 1 base; junction bases not matched to a gene: 5. CDR3 size: 15 residues. CDR1 is SGHRS, CDR2 YFSETQ, per germline. The CDR3, as DNA: TGCGCCAGCAGCTCCCAGACAGGGGCGAACACTGAAGCTTTCTTT. It encodes CASSSQTGANTEAFF. Full variable domain (outside the CDR3, taken from reference TRBV5-1 and TRBJ1-1): KAGVTQTPRYLIKTRGQQVTLSCSPISGHRSVSWYQQTPGQGLQFLFEYFSETQRNKGNFPGRFSGRQFSNSRSEMNVSTLELGDSALYLCASSSQTGANTEAFFGQGTRLTVV.

The chain combines TRBV28 with TRBJ1-1; D unresolved. V lost 5 bases to trimming and J lost 1 base, with 8 bases between them. The CDR3 has 13 amino acids. Per germline, CDR1 MDHEN and CDR2 SYDVKM. The CDR3 coding sequence is TGTGCCAGCAGTCCCACAGAGAACACTGAAGCTTTCTTT. Translation gives CASSPTENTEAFF.

This clone was counted once. V is TRBV15 and J is TRBJ2-3; the D is unclear. The CDR3 spans 13 residues. The V gene lost 5 bases and the J gene lost 2 bases, with 8 bases spanning the gap. The germline V gene has CDR1 LNHNV and CDR2 YYDKDF (reference sequence). CDR3 DNA sequence: TGTGCCACCAGCCTCTCCCCCACAGATACGCAGTATTTT. This codes for CATSLSPTDTQYF.